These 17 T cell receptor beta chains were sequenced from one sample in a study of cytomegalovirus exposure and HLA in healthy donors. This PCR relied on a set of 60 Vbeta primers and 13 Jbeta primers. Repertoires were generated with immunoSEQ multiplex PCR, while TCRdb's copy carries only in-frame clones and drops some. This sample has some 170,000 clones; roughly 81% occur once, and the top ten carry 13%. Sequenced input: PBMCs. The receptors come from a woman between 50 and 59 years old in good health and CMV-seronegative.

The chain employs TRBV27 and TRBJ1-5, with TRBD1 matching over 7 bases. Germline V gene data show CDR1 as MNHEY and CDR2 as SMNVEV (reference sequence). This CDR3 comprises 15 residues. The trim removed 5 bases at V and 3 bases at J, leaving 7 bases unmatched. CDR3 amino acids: CASSPRQGYNQPQHF. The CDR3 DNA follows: TGTGCCAGCAGTCCCCGACAGGGCTACAATCAGCCCCAGCATTTT.

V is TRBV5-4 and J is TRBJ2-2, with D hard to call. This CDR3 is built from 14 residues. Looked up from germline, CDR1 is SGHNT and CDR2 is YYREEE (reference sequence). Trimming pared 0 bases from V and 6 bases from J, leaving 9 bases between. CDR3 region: CASSLDLSAGELFF. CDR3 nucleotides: TGTGCCAGCAGCTTGGACTTGAGCGCCGGGGAGCTGTTTTTT.

The CDR3 coding sequence is TGTGCCAGCAGTGCAGAGGCGGGAGGACTCACCGGGGAGCTGTTTTTT. Protein product: CASSAEAGGLTGELFF. This chain links TRBV2 with TRBJ2-2, with 8 bases aligning to TRBD2. This CDR3 is built from 16 residues. CDR1 SNHLY and CDR2 FYNNEI come from the germline V gene. The V segment lost 4 bases and the J segment 4 bases; nucleotides outside the gene matches: 8.

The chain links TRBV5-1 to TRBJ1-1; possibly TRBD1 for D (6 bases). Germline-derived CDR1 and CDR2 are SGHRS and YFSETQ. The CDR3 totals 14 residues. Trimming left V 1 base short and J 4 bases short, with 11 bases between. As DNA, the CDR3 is TGCGCCAGCAGCTTGAATGGGGGCCTCACTGAAGCTTTCTTT. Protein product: CASSLNGGLTEAFF.

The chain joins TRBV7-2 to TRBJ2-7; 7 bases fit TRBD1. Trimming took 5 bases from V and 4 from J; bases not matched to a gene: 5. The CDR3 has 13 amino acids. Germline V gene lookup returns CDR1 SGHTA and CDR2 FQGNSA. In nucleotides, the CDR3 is TGTGCCAGCAGCCCATCGACAGGGTACGAGCAGTACTTC. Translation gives CASSPSTGYEQYF.

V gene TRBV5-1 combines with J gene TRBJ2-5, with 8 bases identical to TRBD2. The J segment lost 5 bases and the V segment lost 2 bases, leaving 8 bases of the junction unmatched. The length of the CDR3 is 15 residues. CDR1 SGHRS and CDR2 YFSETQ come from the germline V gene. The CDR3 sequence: CASSLNSGGGETQYF. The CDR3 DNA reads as TGCGCCAGCAGCTTAAACAGCGGGGGCGGGGAGACCCAGTACTTC.

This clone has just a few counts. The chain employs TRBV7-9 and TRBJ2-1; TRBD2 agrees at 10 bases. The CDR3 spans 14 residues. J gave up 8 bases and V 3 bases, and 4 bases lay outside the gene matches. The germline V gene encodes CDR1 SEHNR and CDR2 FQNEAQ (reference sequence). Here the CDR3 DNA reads TGTGCCAGCAGCTTCAGCGGGAGGGCTGATGAGCAGTTCTTC. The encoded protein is CASSFSGRADEQFF.

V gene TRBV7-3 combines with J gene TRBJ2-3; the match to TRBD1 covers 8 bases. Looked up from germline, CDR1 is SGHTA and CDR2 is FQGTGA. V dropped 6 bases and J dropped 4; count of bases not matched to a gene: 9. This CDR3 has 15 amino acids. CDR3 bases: TGTGCCAGCAGTCTGAACAGGGGGAGTGCAGATACGCAGTATTTT. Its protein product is CASSLNRGSADTQYF.

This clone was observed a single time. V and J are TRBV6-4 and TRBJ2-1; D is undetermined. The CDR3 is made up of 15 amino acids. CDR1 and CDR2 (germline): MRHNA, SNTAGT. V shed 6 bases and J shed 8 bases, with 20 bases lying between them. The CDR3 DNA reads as TGTGCCAGCAGGGAGCCGGCCCTAGTTTACCATGAGCAGTTCTTC. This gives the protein CASREPALVYHEQFF.

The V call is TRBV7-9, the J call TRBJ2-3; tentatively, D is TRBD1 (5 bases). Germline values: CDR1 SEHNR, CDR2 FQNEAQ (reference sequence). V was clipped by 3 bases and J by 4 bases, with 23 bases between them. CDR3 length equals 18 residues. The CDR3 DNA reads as TGTGCCAGCAGCTTCATCGGGTCCATCCAGGGTCGGTCAGATACGCAGTATTTT. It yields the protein CASSFIGSIQGRSDTQYF.

The DNA for the CDR3 is TGTGCCATCAGGAGGGAATTTTTAGAGACCCAGTACTTC. Its protein product is CAIRREFLETQYF. The chain uses TRBV10-3 and TRBJ2-5; D possibly corresponds to TRBD2 (5 bases). The CDR3 has 13 amino acids. Germline V lookup: CDR1 ENHRY, CDR2 SYGVKD. Trimming shortened V by 6 bases and J by 4 bases, and 12 bases separated the two germline ends.

The DNA for the CDR3 is TGTGCCAGCAGTGAGGACAGGGGGCTCGGCTACACCTTC. It translates to CASSEDRGLGYTF. The chain uses TRBV2 and TRBJ1-2; TRBD1 matches 11 bases. V shed 3 bases and J 8 bases; nucleotides not matched to a gene: 2. The CDR3 spans 13 residues. In germline, CDR1 is SNHLY, CDR2 FYNNEI.

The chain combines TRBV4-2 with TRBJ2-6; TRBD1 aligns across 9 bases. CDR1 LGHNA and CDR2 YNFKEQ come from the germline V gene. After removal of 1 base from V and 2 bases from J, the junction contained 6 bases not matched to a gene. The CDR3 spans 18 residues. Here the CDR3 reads CASSQVRQGGTGANVLTF. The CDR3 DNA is TGTGCCAGCAGCCAAGTCCGACAGGGGGGGACTGGGGCCAACGTCCTGACTTTC.

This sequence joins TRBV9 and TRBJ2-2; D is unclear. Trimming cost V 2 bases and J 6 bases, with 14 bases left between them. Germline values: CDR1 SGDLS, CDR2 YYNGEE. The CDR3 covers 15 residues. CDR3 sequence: CASSVDISLSGELFF. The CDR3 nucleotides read TGTGCCAGCAGCGTTGACATCTCGCTCTCCGGGGAGCTGTTTTTT.

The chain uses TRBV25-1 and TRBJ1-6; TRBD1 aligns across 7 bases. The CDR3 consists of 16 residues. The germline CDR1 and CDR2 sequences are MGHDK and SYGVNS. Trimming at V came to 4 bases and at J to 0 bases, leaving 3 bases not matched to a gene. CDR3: CASSGTGSSYNSPLHF. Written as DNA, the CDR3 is TGTGCCAGCAGTGGGACAGGTAGCTCCTATAATTCACCCCTCCACTTT.

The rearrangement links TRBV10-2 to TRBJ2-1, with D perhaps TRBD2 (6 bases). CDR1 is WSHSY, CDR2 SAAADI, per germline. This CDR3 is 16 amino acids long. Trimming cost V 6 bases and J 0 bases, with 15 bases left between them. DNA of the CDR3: TGCGCCAGCAGGGACTATAGCGGTAGCTCCTACAATGAGCAGTTCTTC. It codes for CASRDYSGSSYNEQFF.

DNA for the CDR3: TGTGCCAGCAGCCCACGAACAGGGGACACTGAAGCTTTCTTT. The encoded protein is CASSPRTGDTEAFF. The chain employs TRBV9 and TRBJ1-1, with TRBD1 identical over 7 bases. The germline V gene encodes CDR1 SGDLS and CDR2 YYNGEE. The CDR3 is 14 amino acids. V shed 4 bases and J 3 bases; nucleotides not matched to a gene: 6.